This T cell receptor beta chain is from a study of T cell changes during pregnancy in multiple sclerosis. The germline V gene has CDR1 MGHRA and CDR2 YSYEKL. The J segment lost 4 bases and the V segment lost 0 bases, leaving 5 bases of the junction unmatched. The CDR3 extends over 15 amino acids. TCRdb keeps only in-frame clones here, not all; method: immunoSEQ multiplex PCR. The profile covers approximately 50,000 clones, with approximately 94% appearing a single time and 0.31% taken by the ten largest. The sequence derives from a female donor with multiple sclerosis, enrolled in a pregnancy study. The chain links TRBV4-1 to TRBJ1-2; 7 bases line up with TRBD1. The starting material was CD4+ T cells from peripheral blood mononuclear cells, obtained in the third trimester of pregnancy. The CDR3 reads CASSQDPGQLYGYTF. Here the CDR3 DNA reads TGCGCCAGCAGCCAAGATCCGGGACAGCTCTATGGCTACACCTTC.